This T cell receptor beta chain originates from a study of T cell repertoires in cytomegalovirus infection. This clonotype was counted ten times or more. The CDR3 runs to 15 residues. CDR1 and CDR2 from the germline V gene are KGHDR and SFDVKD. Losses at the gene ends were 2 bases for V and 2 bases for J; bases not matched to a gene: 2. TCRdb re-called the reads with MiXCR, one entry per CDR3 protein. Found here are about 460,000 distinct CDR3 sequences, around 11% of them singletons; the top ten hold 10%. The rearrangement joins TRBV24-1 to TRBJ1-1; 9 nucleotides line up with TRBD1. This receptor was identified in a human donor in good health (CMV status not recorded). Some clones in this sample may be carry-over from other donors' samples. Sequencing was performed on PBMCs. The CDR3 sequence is CATSDSTGGNTEAFF. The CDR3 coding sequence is TGTGCCACCAGTGATTCGACAGGGGGTAACACTGAAGCTTTCTTT.